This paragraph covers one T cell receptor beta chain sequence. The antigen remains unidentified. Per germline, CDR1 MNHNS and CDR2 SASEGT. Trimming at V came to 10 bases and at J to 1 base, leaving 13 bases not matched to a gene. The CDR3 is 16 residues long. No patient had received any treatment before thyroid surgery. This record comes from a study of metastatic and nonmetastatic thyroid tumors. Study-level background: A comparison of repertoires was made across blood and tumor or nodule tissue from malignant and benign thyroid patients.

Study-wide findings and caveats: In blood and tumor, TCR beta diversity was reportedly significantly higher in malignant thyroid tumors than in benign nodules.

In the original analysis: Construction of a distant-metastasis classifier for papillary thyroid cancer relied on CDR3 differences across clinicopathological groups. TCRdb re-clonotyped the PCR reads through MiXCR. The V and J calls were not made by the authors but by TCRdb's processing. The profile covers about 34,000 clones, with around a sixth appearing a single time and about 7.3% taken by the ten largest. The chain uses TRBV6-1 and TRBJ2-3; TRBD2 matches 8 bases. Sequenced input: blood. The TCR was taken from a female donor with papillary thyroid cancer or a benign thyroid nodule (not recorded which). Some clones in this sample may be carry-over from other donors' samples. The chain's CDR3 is CAIQEAAGEGTDTQYF. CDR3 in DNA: TGTGCCATCCAAGAGGCAGCGGGGGAGGGCACAGATACGCAGTATTTT.